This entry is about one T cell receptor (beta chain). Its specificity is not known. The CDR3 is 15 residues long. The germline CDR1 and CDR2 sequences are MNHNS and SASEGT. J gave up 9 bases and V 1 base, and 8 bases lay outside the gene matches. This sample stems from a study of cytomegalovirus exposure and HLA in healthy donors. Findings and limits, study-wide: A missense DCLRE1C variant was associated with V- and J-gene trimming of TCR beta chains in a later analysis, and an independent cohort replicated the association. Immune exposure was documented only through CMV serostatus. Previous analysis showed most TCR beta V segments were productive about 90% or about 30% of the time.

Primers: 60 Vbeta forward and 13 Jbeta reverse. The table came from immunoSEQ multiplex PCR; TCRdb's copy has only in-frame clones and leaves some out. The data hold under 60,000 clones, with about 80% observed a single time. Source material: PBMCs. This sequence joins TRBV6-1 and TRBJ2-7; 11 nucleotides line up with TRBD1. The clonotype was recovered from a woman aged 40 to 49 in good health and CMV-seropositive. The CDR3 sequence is CASSEVMGTGGRQYF. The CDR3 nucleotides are TGTGCCAGCAGTGAAGTAATGGGGACAGGGGGGAGGCAGTACTTC.